This is a list of T cell receptor beta chains from one sample in a study of T cell repertoires in cytomegalovirus infection. Each CDR3 protein gets one entry after TCRdb re-called the reads with MiXCR. This repertoire shows about 300,000 distinct CDR3 sequences, 25% found once; its top ten account for 11% to 15%. Sequenced material: PBMCs. Source of these receptors: a human donor in good health (CMV status not recorded). Some clones in this sample may be carry-over from other donors' samples. CDR3s include the opening cysteine and the closing phenylalanine or tryptophan. The D gene is left open where the match is weak. Clone size, where shown, is once, few, many, or a class for clones that have expanded.

>-|TRBJ1-1|TRBV29-1|few
TGCAGCGTTGGCCACGGGGACACTGAAGCTTTCTTT
CSVGHGDTEAFF
>-|TRBJ2-1|TRBV7-2|many
TGTGCCAGCAGCTTAGATTTAAGGGTCCTAGAGGAGTTCTTC
CASSLDLRVLEEFF
>TRBD1|TRBJ1-5|TRBV28|-
TGTGCCAGCAGTATCCTCTCAGGGGGGGGCAATCAGCCCCAGCATTTT
CASSILSGGGNQPQHF
>TRBD1|TRBJ1-1|TRBV29-1|-
TGCAGCGTCCGCGACAGGGGGAACACTGAAGCTTTCTTT
CSVRDRGNTEAFF
>-|TRBJ2-5|TRBV7-2|many
TGTGCCAGCAGCCCCTGGAAAGAGACCCAGTACTTC
CASSPWKETQYF
>TRBD1|TRBJ1-1|TRBV19|-
TGTGCCAGTAGTCAGACAGGGTTTGACACTGAAGCTTTCTTT
CASSQTGFDTEAFF
>-|TRBJ2-7|TRBV24-1|few
TGTGCCACCAGTCGACAGGTCTCCGGCGAGCAGTACTTC
CATSRQVSGEQYF
>TRBD2|TRBJ2-3|TRBV12-3/TRBV12-4|few
TGTGCCAGCAGTTTATCTAGCGGGAGTGAAAACACAGATACGCAGTATTTT
CASSLSSGSENTDTQYF
>-|TRBJ2-5|TRBV7-9|-
TGTGCCAGCAGCTTAGACTGGTACTTC
CASSLDWYF
>TRBD1|TRBJ2-1|TRBV5-4|few
TGTGCCAGCAGCCCAATAGGACAGGGGGCCAATGAGCAGTTCTTC
CASSPIGQGANEQFF
>-|TRBJ2-7|TRBV28|many
TGTGCCAGCAGTTCGCCAGGGGAGAACTACTACGAGCAGTACTTC
CASSSPGENYYEQYF
>TRBD1|TRBJ2-2|TRBV7-2|-
TGTGCCAGCAGCGTATCCACAGGGGGCGGTGGGGAGCTGTTTTTT
CASSVSTGGGGELFF
>TRBD2|TRBJ2-1|TRBV6-2/TRBV6-3|-
TGTGCCACACAGTCTAGCGGAGCGGAGCAGTTCTTC
CATQSSGAEQFF
>TRBD2|TRBJ2-7|TRBV28|-
TGTGCCACCTGGACTAGCGGAATGAACGAGCAGTACTTC
CATWTSGMNEQYF
>TRBD2|TRBJ2-1|TRBV10-3|many
TGTGCCATCAAGTCTAGCGGGGGCCCTAGCTCCTACAATGAGCAGTTCTTC
CAIKSSGGPSSYNEQFF
>TRBD1|TRBJ1-4|TRBV15|-
TGTGCCACCAGCAGAGGGACAGGGAGTAATGAAAAACTGTTTTTT
CATSRGTGSNEKLFF
>-|TRBJ2-5|TRBV10-2|-
TGCGCCAGCAGTGAGTCGGGGGTAGCGCAAGAGACCCAGTACTTC
CASSESGVAQETQYF
>-|TRBJ2-3|TRBV20-1|-
TGCAGTGCTATTAGGGGAGATACGCAGTATTTT
CSAIRGDTQYF
>-|TRBJ1-5|TRBV24-1|-
TGTGCCACCAGCGGAAGAGATCTCAATCAGCCCCAGCATTTT
CATSGRDLNQPQHF
>-|TRBJ1-5|TRBV30|-
TGTGCCTGGAGTGACGGCAGGTTCAATCAGCCCCAGCATTTT
CAWSDGRFNQPQHF
>-|TRBJ2-5|TRBV11-2|few
TGTGCCAGCAGCTTAGATCCCTGGGAGACCCAGTACTTC
CASSLDPWETQYF
>-|TRBJ1-2|TRBV20-1|-
TGCAGTGATGGGGGGGTGGGTGGCTACACCTTC
CSDGGVGGYTF
>-|TRBJ1-2|TRBV3-1|-
TGTGCCAGCAGCCAAGATCGGGGGAGTGGGTTTGGCTACACCTTC
CASSQDRGSGFGYTF
>-|TRBJ2-3|TRBV6-2/TRBV6-3|-
TGTGCCAGCAAAGGCCACTTAAGCACAGATACGCAGTATTTT
CASKGHLSTDTQYF
>-|TRBJ1-2|TRBV28|few
TGTGCCAGCAGAACTGAAGCTAACTATGGCTACACCTTC
CASRTEANYGYTF
>-|TRBJ1-5|TRBV28|few
TGTGCCAGCAGTTTACCCGAGACCCGTCAGCCCCAGCATTTT
CASSLPETRQPQHF
>-|TRBJ2-2|TRBV6-5|few
TGTGCCAGCAGTTATGGGGCCACCGGGGAGCTGTTTTTT
CASSYGATGELFF
>-|TRBJ2-3|TRBV7-3|many
TGTGCCAGCAGCCTTCAAGCCGCGGGCACAGATACGCAGTATTTT
CASSLQAAGTDTQYF
>-|TRBJ1-4|TRBV7-2|-
TGTGCCAGCAGCTTAGGGACACAAGCAACTAATGAAAAACTGTTTTTT
CASSLGTQATNEKLFF
>-|TRBJ2-2|TRBV5-1|-
TGCGCCAGCAGCTTGTGGGGGGTTTCGAACACCGGGGAGCTGTTTTTT
CASSLWGVSNTGELFF
>-|TRBJ2-5|TRBV7-9|many
TGTGCCAGCAGCTTGCAGAGGTACCAAGAGACCCAGTACTTC
CASSLQRYQETQYF
>TRBD1|TRBJ1-1|TRBV11-1|few
TGTGCCAGCAGCTCCTCCGACAGGGGTAACACTGAAGCTTTCTTT
CASSSSDRGNTEAFF
>-|TRBJ1-5|TRBV2|-
TGTGCCAGCAGTGGTCGGGACACTACCGAACATTTT
CASSGRDTTEHF
>TRBD1|TRBJ2-7|TRBV5-1|-
TGCGCCAGCAGACTACGGACCGGGACAGGGTCTGGGGAGCAGTACTTC
CASRLRTGTGSGEQYF
>-|TRBJ2-2|TRBV7-8|-
TGTGCCAGCAGCTTACGTGCGCCCGCGAACACCGGGGAGCTGTTTTTT
CASSLRAPANTGELFF
>-|TRBJ2-6|TRBV28|-
TGTGCCAGCAGACCAGGGGGGAGCTCTGGGGCCAACGTCCTGACTTTC
CASRPGGSSGANVLTF
>-|TRBJ2-2|TRBV11-3|-
TGTGCCAGCAGCTCCTTACAGAGGACCGGGGAGCTGTTTTTT
CASSSLQRTGELFF
>-|TRBJ1-6|TRBV28|-
TGTGCCAGCAGTTTATCTACCGGGTTAGGATCACCCCTCCACTTT
CASSLSTGLGSPLHF
>-|TRBJ2-7|TRBV20-1|-
TGCAGTGCTAGAGATCCATCACAGGGCCACGAGCAGTACTTC
CSARDPSQGHEQYF
>TRBD2|TRBJ2-7|TRBV28|few
TGTGCCAGCAGTTCCCCCAGCGCGGGACTATACGAGCAGTACTTC
CASSSPSAGLYEQYF
>-|TRBJ2-2|TRBV20-1|few
TGCAGTGCTGGAACAGGGTTCACCGGGGAGCTGTTTTTT
CSAGTGFTGELFF
>-|TRBJ1-2|TRBV6-2/TRBV6-3|-
TGTGCCAGCAGACCGGACAGCTCTAACTATGGCTACACCTTC
CASRPDSSNYGYTF
>TRBD1|TRBJ2-1|TRBV7-2|few
TGTGCCAGCAGGGCTCAGGGGGCGCTTCCGAATCCCGGTGAGCAGTTCTTC
CASRAQGALPNPGEQFF
>TRBD1|TRBJ1-2|TRBV12-3/TRBV12-4|few
TGTGCCAGCAGTGCGGGGACAGTTCAAGGCTACACCTTC
CASSAGTVQGYTF
>TRBD1|TRBJ2-3|TRBV27|few
TGTGCCAGCAGAGCCGGGACAGGGGGTTCGGATACGCAGTATTTT
CASRAGTGGSDTQYF